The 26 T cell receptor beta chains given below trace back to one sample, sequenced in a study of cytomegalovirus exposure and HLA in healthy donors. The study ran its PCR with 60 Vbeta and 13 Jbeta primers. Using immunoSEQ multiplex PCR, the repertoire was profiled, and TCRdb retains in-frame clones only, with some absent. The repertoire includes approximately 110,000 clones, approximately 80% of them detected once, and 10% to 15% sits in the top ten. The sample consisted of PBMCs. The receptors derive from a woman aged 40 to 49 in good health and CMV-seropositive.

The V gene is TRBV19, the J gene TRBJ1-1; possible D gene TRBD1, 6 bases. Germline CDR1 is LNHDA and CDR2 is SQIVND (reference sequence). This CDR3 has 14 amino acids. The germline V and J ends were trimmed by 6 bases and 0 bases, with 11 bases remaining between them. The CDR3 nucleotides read TGTGCCAGTAGGGCGGACAGCTTGAACACTGAAGCTTTCTTT. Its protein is CASRADSLNTEAFF.

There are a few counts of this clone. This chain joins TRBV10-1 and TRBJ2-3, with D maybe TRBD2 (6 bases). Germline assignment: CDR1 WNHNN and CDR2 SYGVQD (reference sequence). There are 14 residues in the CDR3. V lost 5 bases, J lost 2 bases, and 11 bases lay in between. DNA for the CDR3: TGCGCCAGCAGTCGGGCGGGGCCCACAGATACGCAGTATTTT. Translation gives CASSRAGPTDTQYF.

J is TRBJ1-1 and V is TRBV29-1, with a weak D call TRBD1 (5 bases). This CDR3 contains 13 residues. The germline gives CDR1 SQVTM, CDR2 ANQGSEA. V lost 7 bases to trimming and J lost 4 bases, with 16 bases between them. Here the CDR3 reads CSAGGREATEAFF. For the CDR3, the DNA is TGCAGCGCGGGAGGCAGGGAGGCCACTGAAGCTTTCTTT.

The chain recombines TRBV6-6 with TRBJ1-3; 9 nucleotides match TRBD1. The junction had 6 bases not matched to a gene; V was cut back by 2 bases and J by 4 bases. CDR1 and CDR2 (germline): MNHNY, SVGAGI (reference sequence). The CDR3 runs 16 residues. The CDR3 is CASSYLGQGKGNTIYF. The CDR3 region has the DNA TGTGCCAGCAGTTACCTGGGACAGGGAAAAGGAAACACCATATATTTT.

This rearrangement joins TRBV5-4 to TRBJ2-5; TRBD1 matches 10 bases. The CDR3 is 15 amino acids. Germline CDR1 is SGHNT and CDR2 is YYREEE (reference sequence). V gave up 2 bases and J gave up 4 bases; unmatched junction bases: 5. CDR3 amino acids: CASSFGQGEIETQYF. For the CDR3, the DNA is TGTGCCAGCAGCTTTGGACAGGGGGAAATAGAGACCCAGTACTTC.

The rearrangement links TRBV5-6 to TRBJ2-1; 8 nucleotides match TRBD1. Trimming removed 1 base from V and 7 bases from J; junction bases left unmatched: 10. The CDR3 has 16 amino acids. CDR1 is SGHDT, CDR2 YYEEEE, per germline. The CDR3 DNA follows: TGTGCCAGCAGCTTGTTAGGGGCAGGGGGCAAGAATGAGCAGTTCTTC. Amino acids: CASSLLGAGGKNEQFF.

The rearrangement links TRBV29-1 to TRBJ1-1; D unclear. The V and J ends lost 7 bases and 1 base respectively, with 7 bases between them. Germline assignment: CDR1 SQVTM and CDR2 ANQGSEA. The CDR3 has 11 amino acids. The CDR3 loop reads CSAWANTEAFF. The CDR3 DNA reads TGCAGCGCCTGGGCGAACACTGAAGCTTTCTTT.

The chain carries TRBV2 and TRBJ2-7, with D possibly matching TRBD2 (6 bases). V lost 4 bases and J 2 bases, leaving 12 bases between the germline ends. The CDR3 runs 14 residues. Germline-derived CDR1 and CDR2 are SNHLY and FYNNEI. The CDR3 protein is CASSGLGHPYEQYF. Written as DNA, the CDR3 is TGTGCCAGCAGTGGACTAGGCCACCCCTACGAGCAGTACTTC.

The CDR3 loop is CASSFGSAGELFF. CDR3 DNA: TGTGCCAGCAGCTTTGGCAGTGCCGGGGAGCTGTTTTTT. This sequence joins TRBV7-2 and TRBJ2-2; unclear D gene. Germline assignment: CDR1 SGHTA and CDR2 FQGNSA. This CDR3 comprises 13 residues. Trimming removed 3 bases at V and 6 bases at J, with 8 bases between. The entire variable domain, with the rest obtained from reference TRBV7-2 and TRBJ2-2, is as follows: GAGVSQSPSNKVTEKGKDVELRCDPISGHTALYWYRQSLGQGLEFLIYFQGNSAPDKSGLPSDRFSAERTGGSVSTLTIQRTQQEDSAVYLCASSFGSAGELFFGEGSRLTVL.

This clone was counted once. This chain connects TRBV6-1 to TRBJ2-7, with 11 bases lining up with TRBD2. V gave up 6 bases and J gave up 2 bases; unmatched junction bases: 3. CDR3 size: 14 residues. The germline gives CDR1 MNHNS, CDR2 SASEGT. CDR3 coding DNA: TGTGCCAGCAGGTTAGCGGGAGGGACCTACGAGCAGTACTTC. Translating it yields CASRLAGGTYEQYF.

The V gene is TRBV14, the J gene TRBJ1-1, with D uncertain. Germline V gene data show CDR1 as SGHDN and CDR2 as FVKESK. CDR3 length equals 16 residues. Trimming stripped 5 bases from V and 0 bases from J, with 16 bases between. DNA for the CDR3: TGTGCCAGCAGCTCCCGTACGGGGATTATGAACACTGAAGCTTTCTTT. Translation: CASSSRTGIMNTEAFF.

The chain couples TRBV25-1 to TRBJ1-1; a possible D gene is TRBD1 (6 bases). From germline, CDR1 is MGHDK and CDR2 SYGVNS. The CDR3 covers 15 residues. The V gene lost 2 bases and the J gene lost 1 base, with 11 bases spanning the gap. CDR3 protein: CASSERGHPNTEAFF. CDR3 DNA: TGTGCCAGCAGTGAACGGGGACATCCGAACACTGAAGCTTTCTTT.

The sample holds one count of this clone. The CDR3: CASSLGPASSDEQYF. The CDR3 DNA reads TGCGCCAGCAGCTTGGGGCCGGCCAGCAGCGACGAGCAGTACTTC. J is TRBJ2-7 and V is TRBV5-1, with no clear D. CDR1 and CDR2 (germline): SGHRS, YFSETQ. This CDR3 comprises 15 residues. V gave up 0 bases and J gave up 5 bases, with 15 bases separating them.

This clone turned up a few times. In nucleotides, the CDR3 is TGTGCCAGCGCTTCGGGACTCTATGCAGGGAATGAGCAGTTCTTC. This encodes CASASGLYAGNEQFF. The rearrangement uses TRBV14 and TRBJ2-1, with D tentatively TRBD2 (6 bases). Germline V gene lookup returns CDR1 SGHDN and CDR2 FVKESK. V lost 8 bases and J 7 bases, leaving 21 bases between the germline ends. This CDR3 spans 15 amino acids.

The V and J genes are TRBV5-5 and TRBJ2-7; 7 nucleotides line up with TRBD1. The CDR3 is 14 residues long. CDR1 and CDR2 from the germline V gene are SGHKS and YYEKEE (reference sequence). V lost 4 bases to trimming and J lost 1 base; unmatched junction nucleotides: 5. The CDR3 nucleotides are TGTGCCAGCAGCCTACAACAGGGGTCCTACGAGCAGTACTTC. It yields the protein CASSLQQGSYEQYF. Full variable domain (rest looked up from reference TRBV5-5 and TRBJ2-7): DAGVTQSPTHLIKTRGQQVTLRCSPISGHKSVSWYQQVLGQGPQFIFQYYEKEERGRGNFPDRFSARQFPNYSSELNVNALLLGDSALYLCASSLQQGSYEQYFGPGTRLTVT.

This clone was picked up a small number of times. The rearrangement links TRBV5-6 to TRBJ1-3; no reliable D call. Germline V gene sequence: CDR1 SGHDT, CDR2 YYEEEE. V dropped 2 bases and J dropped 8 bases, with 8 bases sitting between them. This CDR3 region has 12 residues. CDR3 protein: CASSFRGDTIYF. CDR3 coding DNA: TGTGCCAGCAGCTTCCGCGGGGACACCATATATTTT.

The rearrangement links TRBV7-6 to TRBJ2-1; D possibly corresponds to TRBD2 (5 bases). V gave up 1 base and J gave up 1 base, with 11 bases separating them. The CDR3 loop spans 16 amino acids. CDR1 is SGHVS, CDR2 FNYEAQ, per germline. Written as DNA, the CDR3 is TGTGCCAGCAGCTTAGGGCCCAGCGGTTCCTACAATGAGCAGTTCTTC. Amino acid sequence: CASSLGPSGSYNEQFF.

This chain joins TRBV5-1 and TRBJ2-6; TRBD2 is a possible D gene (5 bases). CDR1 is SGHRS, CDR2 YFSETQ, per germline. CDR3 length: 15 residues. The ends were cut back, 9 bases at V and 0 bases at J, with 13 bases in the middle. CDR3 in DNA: TGCGCCACTGACTCCGGGGTCTCTGGGGCCAACGTCCTGACTTTC. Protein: CATDSGVSGANVLTF.

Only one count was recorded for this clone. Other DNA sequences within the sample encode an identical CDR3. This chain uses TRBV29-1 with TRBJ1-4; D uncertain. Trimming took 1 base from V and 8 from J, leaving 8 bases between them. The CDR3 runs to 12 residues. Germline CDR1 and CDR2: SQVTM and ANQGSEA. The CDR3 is CSVEGGSEKLFF. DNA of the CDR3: TGCAGCGTTGAAGGAGGCAGCGAAAAACTGTTTTTT. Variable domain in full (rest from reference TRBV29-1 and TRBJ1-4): SAVISQKPSRDICQRGTSLTIQCQVDSQVTMMFWYRQQPGQSLTLIATANQGSEATYESGFVIDKFPISRPNLTFSTLTVSNMSPEDSSIYLCSVEGGSEKLFFGSGTQLSVL.

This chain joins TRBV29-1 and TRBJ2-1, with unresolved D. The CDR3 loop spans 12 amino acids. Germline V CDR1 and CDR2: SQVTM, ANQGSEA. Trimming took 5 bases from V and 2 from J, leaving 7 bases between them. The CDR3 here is CSVRRTYNEQFF. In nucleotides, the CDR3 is TGCAGCGTTCGGCGGACCTACAATGAGCAGTTCTTC.

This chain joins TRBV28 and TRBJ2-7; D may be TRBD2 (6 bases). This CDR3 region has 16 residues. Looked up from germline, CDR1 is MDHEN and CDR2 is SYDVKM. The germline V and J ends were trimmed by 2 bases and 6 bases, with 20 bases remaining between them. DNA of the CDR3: TGTGCCAGCAGTTTAGGCGGGGCACGGCCCCTCCCCGAGCAGTACTTC. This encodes CASSLGGARPLPEQYF.

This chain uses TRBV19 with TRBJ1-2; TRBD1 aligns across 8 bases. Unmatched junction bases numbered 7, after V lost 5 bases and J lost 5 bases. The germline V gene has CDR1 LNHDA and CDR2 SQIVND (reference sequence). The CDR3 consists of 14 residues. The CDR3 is CASSAQTGDYGYTF. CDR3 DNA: TGTGCCAGTAGTGCGCAGACAGGGGATTATGGCTACACCTTC.

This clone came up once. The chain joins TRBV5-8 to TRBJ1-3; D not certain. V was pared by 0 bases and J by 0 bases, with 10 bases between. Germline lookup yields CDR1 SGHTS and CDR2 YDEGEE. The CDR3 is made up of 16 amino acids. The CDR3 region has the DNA TGTGCCAGCAGCTTGGCCGCGGGATCCTCTGGAAACACCATATATTTT. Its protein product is CASSLAAGSSGNTIYF.

CDR3 sequence reads: CASSLDSGETQYF. The CDR3 DNA is TGTGCCAGCAGCTTAGACTCCGGGGAGACCCAGTACTTC. The chain carries TRBV7-3 and TRBJ2-5; the D is unclear. The CDR3 loop spans 13 amino acids. V lost 2 bases to trimming and J lost 5 bases, with 9 bases between them. Germline CDR1 SGHTA, CDR2 FQGTGA. Using reference TRBV7-3 and TRBJ2-5 for the parts outside the CDR3, the full variable domain is GAGVSQTPSNKVTEKGKYVELRCDPISGHTALYWYRQSLGQGPEFLIYFQGTGAADDSGLPNDRFFAVRPEGSVSTLKIQRTERGDSAVYLCASSLDSGETQYFGPGTRLLVL.

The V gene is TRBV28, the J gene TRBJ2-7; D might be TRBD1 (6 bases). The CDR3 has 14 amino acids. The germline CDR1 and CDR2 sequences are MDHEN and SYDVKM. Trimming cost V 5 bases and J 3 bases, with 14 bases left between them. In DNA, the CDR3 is TGTGCCAGCAGTCCCCTCGGACAGAGCTACGAGCAGTACTTC. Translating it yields CASSPLGQSYEQYF.

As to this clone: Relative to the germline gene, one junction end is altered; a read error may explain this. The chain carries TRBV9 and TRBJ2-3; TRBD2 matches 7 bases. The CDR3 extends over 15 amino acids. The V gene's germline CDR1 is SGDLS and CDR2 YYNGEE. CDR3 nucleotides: TGTGTCAGCAGCGTAGGTGGGAGGGTCACAGATACGCAGTATTTT. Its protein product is CVSSVGGRVTDTQYF.